These 7 T cell receptor beta chains were sequenced from one sample in a study of T-cell memory formation after mild COVID-19. TCRdb recomputed calls from the 5' RACE reads with MiXCR, one row per CDR3 protein. The sample lists fewer than 650,000 distinct CDR3 sequences, about a fifth occurring once. The specimen was PBMCs or a T cell subset sorted from them (not recorded which). Receptors were obtained from an adult woman who had mild COVID-19 (a few samples of this study predate the infection). Cell type and time point are not known.

V gene TRBV7-7 combines with J gene TRBJ2-2; D remains unclear. V lost 5 bases, J lost 5 bases, and 9 bases lay in between. This CDR3 is built from 13 residues. Germline lookup yields CDR1 SSHAT and CDR2 FNYEAQ (reference sequence). The CDR3 DNA follows: TGTGCCAGCAGCCCTCACAAGACCGGGGAGCTGTTTTTT. Translated: CASSPHKTGELFF.

The chain employs TRBV7-9 and TRBJ1-3, with a possible D match to TRBD1 (5 bases). In germline, CDR1 is SEHNR, CDR2 FQNEAQ (reference sequence). Trimming removed 4 bases at V and 0 bases at J, with 10 bases between. This CDR3 is built from 15 residues. Here the CDR3 DNA reads TGTGCCAGCAGCTCCCGGGGGACCTCTGGAAACACCATATATTTT. It encodes CASSSRGTSGNTIYF.

The chain links TRBV5-1 to TRBJ1-1, with a possible D match to TRBD1 (6 bases). The CDR3 extends over 14 amino acids. Germline loops: CDR1 SGHRS, CDR2 YFSETQ. V was trimmed by 4 bases and J by 1 base, leaving 11 bases between them. CDR3 bases: TGCGCCAGCAGCACCGGACAGACGAACACTGAAGCTTTCTTT. It yields the protein CASSTGQTNTEAFF.

The chain employs TRBV29-1 and TRBJ2-7, with a possible D match to TRBD2 (6 bases). The CDR3 sequence is 15 residues long. Germline CDR1 and CDR2: SQVTM and ANQGSEA. Trimming took 1 base from V and 3 from J, leaving 16 bases between them. The CDR3: CSVEGAPGGFYEQYF. The CDR3 DNA follows: TGCAGCGTTGAAGGGGCTCCAGGAGGGTTCTACGAGCAGTACTTC.

This rearrangement joins TRBV5-1 to TRBJ2-1; 14 nucleotides agree with TRBD2. V trimming: 1 base; J trimming: 9 bases; junction bases outside the gene matches: 9. CDR1 is SGHRS, CDR2 YFSETQ, per germline. There are 17 residues in the CDR3. The CDR3 DNA sequence: TGCGCCAGCAGCTTGTTTAGACTAGCGGGGGGGCAAGGTGAGCAGTTCTTC. Amino acids: CASSLFRLAGGQGEQFF.

The chain uses TRBV7-9 and TRBJ2-1, with 10 bases lining up with TRBD1. J was trimmed by 3 bases and V by 5 bases; bases with no gene match: 10. Germline loops: CDR1 SEHNR, CDR2 FQNEAQ (reference sequence). The CDR3 spans 17 residues. CDR3 amino acids: CASSPRKGQGFYNEQFF. The CDR3, as DNA: TGTGCCAGCAGCCCTAGAAAGGGACAGGGGTTCTACAATGAGCAGTTCTTC. The whole variable domain, remainder taken from reference TRBV7-9 and TRBJ2-1, is DTGVSQNPRHKITKRGQNVTFRCDPISEHNRLYWYRQTLGQGPEFLTYFQNEAQLEKSRLLSDRFSAERPKGSFSTLEIQRTEQGDSAMYLCASSPRKGQGFYNEQFFGPGTRLTVL.

In this sample, this clonotype turned up a few times. This chain connects TRBV18 to TRBJ1-3; D not resolved. Trimming removed 3 bases at V and 3 bases at J, with 3 bases between. CDR1 is KGHSH, CDR2 LQKENI, per germline. This CDR3 region has 12 residues. As DNA, the CDR3 is TGTGCCAGCTCACCTGATGGAAACACCATATATTTT. It specifies CASSPDGNTIYF.